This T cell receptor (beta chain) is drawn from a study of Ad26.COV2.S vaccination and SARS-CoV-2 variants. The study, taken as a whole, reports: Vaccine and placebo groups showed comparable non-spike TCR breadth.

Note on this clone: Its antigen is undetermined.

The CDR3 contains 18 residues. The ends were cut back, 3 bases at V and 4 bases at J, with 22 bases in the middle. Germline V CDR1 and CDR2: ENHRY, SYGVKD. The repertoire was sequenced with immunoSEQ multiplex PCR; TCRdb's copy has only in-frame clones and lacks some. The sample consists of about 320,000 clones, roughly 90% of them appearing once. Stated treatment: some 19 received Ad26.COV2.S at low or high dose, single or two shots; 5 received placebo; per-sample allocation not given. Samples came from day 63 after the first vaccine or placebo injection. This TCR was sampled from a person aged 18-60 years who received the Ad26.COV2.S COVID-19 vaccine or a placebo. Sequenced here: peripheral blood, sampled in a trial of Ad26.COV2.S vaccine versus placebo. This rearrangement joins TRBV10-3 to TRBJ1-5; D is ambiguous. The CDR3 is CAISDKEGKERENQPQHF. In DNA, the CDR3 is TGTGCCATCAGTGATAAAGAGGGAAAGGAGAGGGAAAATCAGCCCCAGCATTTT.